The source of this T cell receptor (beta chain) is a study of blood T cells in healthy people across ages. Findings and caveats of the study: Diversity figures derived from one million T cells were judged to underestimate the true value. Samples with more naive T cells showed higher observed beta diversity.

In its sample, this clonotype was seen many times. Its antigen is still unknown. The junction had 3 bases not matched to a gene; V was cut back by 4 bases and J by 2 bases. CDR1 is SGHTA and CDR2 is FQGNSA in the germline V gene. The CDR3 loop spans 15 amino acids. The authors drew about 10 milliliters of peripheral blood from each donor. Combining a sample-barcoded 5' primer with a J-beta primer mix, a second PCR ran for about 6 to 11 cycles. TCRdb called the 5' RACE reads again in MiXCR, with one record for every CDR3 protein. The sample lists 590,000 or so distinct CDR3 sequences, 25% to 35% occurring once.

The chain carries TRBV7-2 and TRBJ2-5, with 11 bases lining up with TRBD2. Sequencing was done on a sample of blood. The TCR sequence derives from a woman older than 75 in good health. CDR3: CASSSSGGKQETQYF. The CDR3 region has the DNA TGTGCCAGCAGCTCTAGCGGGGGGAAACAAGAGACCCAGTACTTC.